This TCR beta chain derives from a study of blood T cell repertoires in COVID-19. The wider study: Whether acute or convalescent, the COVID-19 samples came from the United States, Italy and Spain. T cells, B-cell-depleted T cells, or PBMCs provided the cDNA or gDNA that served as material.

This table comes from immunoSEQ multiplex PCR, and its TCRdb copy is limited to in-frame clones, with some not included. Of approximately 58,000 clones in the sample, 84% were seen once. CDR3 length: 12 amino acids. CDR1 is SQVTM and CDR2 is ANQGSEA in the germline V gene. The ends lost 7 bases at V and 8 bases at J; junction bases unmatched: 8. The receptor was isolated from a woman aged 55 to 70 with acute or convalescent COVID-19. This rearrangement joins TRBV29-1 to TRBJ1-2; 9 nucleotides align to TRBD1. Sequenced material: peripheral blood. CDR3 DNA sequence: TGCAGCGCCGGGGGGGACAGGGACGGCTACACCTTC. Protein sequence: CSAGGDRDGYTF.